Here is one T cell receptor (beta chain) with its context. Its specificity is not known. The germline CDR1 and CDR2 sequences are SGHRS and YFSETQ. This CDR3 comprises 11 residues. Trimming took 5 bases from V and 6 from J, leaving 5 bases between them. The sample originates from a study of PD-L1 blockade in urothelial cancer. At the level of the study: A median blood sample held around 150,000 T cells and approximately 84,000 unique TCRs. Whole-study findings and limits: Durable benefit accompanied greater 3-week expansion of tumor-associated blood clones.

Spiked synthetic TCR analogs estimated absolute template abundance per PCR. Using immunoSEQ multiplex PCR, the repertoire was profiled, and TCRdb retains in-frame clones only, with some absent. The sample includes approximately 65,000 clones, roughly 91% of them seen just once. The sequence was obtained from a man aged 55-75 years with urothelial cancer. The chain recombines TRBV5-1 with TRBJ1-4; a possible D gene is TRBD1 (5 bases). The specimen comprised PBMCs, sampled around atezolizumab (anti-PD-L1) treatment. The chain's CDR3 is CASRGDEKLFF. CDR3 bases: TGCGCCAGCAGAGGGGATGAAAAACTGTTTTTT.